This is a list of T cell receptor beta chains from one sample in a study of molecular identifiers for immune sequencing clone quantification. TCRdb reprocessed the PCR reads via MiXCR and lists one record per CDR3 protein. The sample records over 600,000 distinct CDR3 sequences, 20% being singletons. Sequencing used naive CD8+ T cells from blood, with Jurkat cell RNA spiked in. All receptors derive from a human donor in good health. Some libraries in this study had Jurkat cell RNA spiked in. The CDR3 runs from the conserved cysteine through the conserved F or W. The D gene is left open where the match is weak. The size field is filled for only some rows; it gives once, few, many or a size class.

V	D	J	size	CDR3	DNA
TRBV23-1	NA	TRBJ1-3	NA	CASSQSPWDTGNTIYF	TGCGCCAGCAGTCAATCCCCATGGGATACTGGAAACACCATATATTTT
TRBV30	NA	TRBJ2-1	many	CAWSGGLHEQFF	TGTGCCTGGAGTGGTGGACTGCATGAGCAGTTCTTC
TRBV6-5	TRBD1	TRBJ1-1	NA	CASSVDRGPLTEAFF	TGTGCTAGCAGTGTAGACAGGGGGCCTTTGACTGAAGCTTTCTTT
TRBV2	TRBD2	TRBJ2-3	many	CASSLPTSGTSTDTQYF	TGTGCCAGCAGTTTACCGACTAGCGGAACAAGCACAGATACGCAGTATTTT
TRBV9	TRBD1	TRBJ2-7	many	CASSLSDRASSYEQYF	TGTGCCAGCAGCCTATCCGACAGGGCCAGCTCCTACGAGCAGTACTTC
TRBV5-1	TRBD2	TRBJ2-1	many	CASSSGGRLNNEQFF	TGCGCCAGCAGCTCGGGAGGGCGTTTGAACAATGAGCAGTTCTTC
TRBV24-1	TRBD1	TRBJ2-1	many	CATSDLDRGLDEQFF	TGTGCCACCAGTGATTTAGACAGGGGGCTGGATGAGCAGTTCTTC
TRBV7-9	NA	TRBJ2-1	NA	CASSLGAGLSYNEQFF	TGTGCCAGCAGCTTAGGCGCGGGTCTGTCCTACAATGAGCAGTTCTTC
TRBV12-3/TRBV12-4	TRBD1	TRBJ2-3	many	CASRTGQGEITDTQYF	TGTGCCAGCAGGACTGGACAGGGGGAAATCACAGATACGCAGTATTTT
TRBV5-6	NA	TRBJ2-3	NA	CASSLEVLGSTDTQYF	TGTGCCAGCAGCTTGGAGGTTCTGGGTAGCACAGATACGCAGTATTTT
TRBV6-1	TRBD2	TRBJ2-2	few	CASSEELYRLAGTGELFF	TGTGCCAGCAGTGAAGAGCTGTATCGGCTAGCGGGCACCGGGGAGCTGTTTTTT
TRBV14	TRBD1	TRBJ2-3	few	CASSLWTGRDTQYF	TGTGCCAGCAGCCTTTGGACAGGGAGAGATACGCAGTATTTT
TRBV7-9	NA	TRBJ2-3	many	CASSRYTSTDTQYF	TGTGCCAGCAGCCGTTATACTAGCACAGATACGCAGTATTTT
TRBV29-1	NA	TRBJ2-1	NA	CSVEASNREYEQFF	TGCAGCGTTGAGGCTAGCAATCGGGAGTATGAGCAGTTCTTC
TRBV19	NA	TRBJ1-1	few	CASRIGTRAVNTEAFF	TGTGCCAGTAGAATAGGCACTCGGGCGGTGAACACTGAAGCTTTCTTT
TRBV20-1	TRBD1	TRBJ1-4	many	CSATRQGRTTNEKLFF	TGCAGTGCGACCCGACAGGGCCGAACAACTAATGAAAAACTGTTTTTT
TRBV11-2	NA	TRBJ2-3	many	CASSLTLGAPGPDTQYF	TGTGCCAGCAGCCTCACCTTGGGGGCCCCCGGGCCAGATACGCAGTATTTT
TRBV7-2	NA	TRBJ2-3	many	CASSLADRDTQYF	TGTGCCAGCAGCTTAGCCGACAGGGATACGCAGTATTTT
TRBV28	TRBD1	TRBJ2-3	many	CASSSRTGSTDTQYF	TGTGCCAGCAGTTCCCGGACAGGGAGCACAGATACGCAGTATTTT
TRBV9	NA	TRBJ1-4	many	CASSVAGTSNEKLFF	TGTGCCAGCAGCGTGGCCGGGACTTCTAATGAAAAACTGTTTTTT
TRBV15	NA	TRBJ2-5	few	CATSSPGPQETQYF	TGTGCCACCAGCAGCCCGGGACCCCAAGAGACCCAGTACTTC
TRBV20-1	NA	TRBJ2-5	few	CSARDLTVSQETQYF	TGCAGTGCTAGAGATCTGACGGTGTCTCAAGAGACCCAGTACTTC
TRBV27	NA	TRBJ2-3	many	CASSFLGPSLQTDTQYF	TGTGCCAGCAGTTTTCTTGGGCCTAGCCTTCAGACAGATACGCAGTATTTT
TRBV12-3/TRBV12-4	NA	TRBJ1-4	NA	CASSADGEKLVF	TGTGCCAGCAGTGCAGACGGTGAAAAACTGGTTTTT
TRBV12-3/TRBV12-4	TRBD1	TRBJ2-2	many	CASSLATGPPGELFF	TGTGCCAGCAGTTTAGCGACAGGGCCTCCCGGGGAGCTGTTTTTT
TRBV2	TRBD1	TRBJ1-1	many	CASSAGTGLDGFF	TGTGCCAGCAGCGCCGGGACAGGGCTTGACGGATTCTTT
TRBV10-2	NA	TRBJ1-6	many	CASSESGGGRSPLHF	TGCGCCAGCAGTGAGTCAGGGGGAGGTCGTTCACCCCTCCACTTT
TRBV2	NA	TRBJ2-7	NA	CASSEMAATYEQYF	TGTGCCAGCAGTGAAATGGCGGCCACCTACGAGCAGTACTTC
TRBV11-1	TRBD1	TRBJ2-3	many	CASSFQDRGTDTQYF	TGTGCCAGCAGCTTCCAGGACAGGGGGACAGATACGCAGTATTTT
TRBV14	NA	TRBJ2-5	many	CASSQGVYREETQYF	TGTGCCAGCAGCCAAGGAGTATACAGGGAAGAGACCCAGTACTTC
TRBV14	NA	TRBJ2-1	many	CASSQDLAGLVYNEQFF	TGTGCCAGCAGCCAAGACTTGGCGGGACTCGTATACAATGAGCAGTTCTTC
TRBV14	NA	TRBJ1-2	many	CASSQERNRPHYGYTF	TGTGCCAGCAGCCAAGAAAGGAACAGGCCCCACTATGGCTACACCTTC
TRBV19	NA	TRBJ1-3	once	CANKPGVGGGNTIYF	TGTGCCAATAAGCCAGGAGTCGGAGGAGGAAACACCATATATTTT
TRBV29-1	TRBD1	TRBJ1-2	many	CSVVTGNGYTF	TGCAGCGTTGTGACAGGGAATGGCTACACCTTC
TRBV18	NA	TRBJ2-6	many	CASSPPEGVGANVLTF	TGTGCCAGCTCACCACCGGAAGGGGTTGGGGCCAACGTCCTGACTTTC
TRBV6-2/TRBV6-3	TRBD2	TRBJ2-1	few	CASLRLAGGNEQFF	TGTGCCAGCCTAAGACTAGCGGGAGGCAATGAGCAGTTCTTC
TRBV28	NA	TRBJ2-1	NA	CASTLPGPYNEQFF	TGTGCCAGCACCCTACCCGGGCCCTACAATGAGCAGTTCTTC
TRBV4-1	TRBD2	TRBJ2-2	NA	CASSQGGLAGAGELFF	TGCGCCAGCAGCCAAGGGGGACTAGCGGGAGCCGGGGAGCTGTTTTTT
TRBV12-2	NA	TRBJ2-7	few	CASRLATGTGFREQYF	TGTGCAAGTCGCTTAGCTACCGGGACAGGGTTCCGCGAGCAGTACTTC
TRBV7-6	NA	TRBJ1-1	many	CASSSYGTEAFF	TGTGCCAGCAGCTCCTACGGGACTGAAGCTTTCTTT
TRBV4-1	TRBD1	TRBJ2-7	many	CASSQDISGTDITYEQYF	TGCGCCAGCAGCCAAGATATCTCCGGGACAGATATAACCTACGAGCAGTACTTC
TRBV6-2/TRBV6-3	TRBD2	TRBJ2-1	NA	CASSSNLLAGGYHNEQFF	TGTGCCAGCAGTTCAAATCTTCTAGCGGGAGGGTACCACAATGAGCAGTTCTTC
TRBV7-9	NA	TRBJ1-6	many	CASSLRDPNSPLHF	TGTGCCAGCAGCTTAAGGGACCCAAATTCACCCCTCCACTTT
TRBV4-3	NA	TRBJ1-2	NA	CASSQVVGGHSNYGYTF	TGCGCCAGCAGCCAAGTCGTCGGTGGGCATTCCAACTATGGCTACACCTTC
TRBV20-1	TRBD1	TRBJ1-5	many	CSATGTGPYSNQPQHF	TGCAGTGCTACCGGGACAGGCCCCTATAGCAATCAGCCCCAGCATTTT
TRBV29-1	TRBD2	TRBJ2-7	many	CSVAWTSGYYEQYF	TGCAGCGTAGCGTGGACTAGCGGGTACTACGAGCAGTACTTC
TRBV7-2	TRBD2	TRBJ2-3	many	CASSLGPTEVAGGADTQYF	TGTGCCAGCAGCTTAGGGCCTACGGAGGTAGCGGGGGGTGCAGATACGCAGTATTTT
TRBV7-9	TRBD2	TRBJ2-7	many	CASSSRLAPYEQYF	TGTGCCAGCAGCTCCAGACTAGCTCCCTACGAGCAGTACTTC
TRBV6-2/TRBV6-3	TRBD1	TRBJ2-7	few	CASSSLTQGAYEQYF	TGTGCCAGCAGCTCCCTGACGCAGGGGGCTTACGAGCAGTACTTC
TRBV5-8	NA	TRBJ2-4	many	CASSLGAGSLAKNIQYF	TGTGCCAGCAGCTTGGGCGCAGGCAGCCTAGCCAAAAACATTCAGTACTTC
TRBV10-3	TRBD1	TRBJ2-2	many	CAISDPGQTGELFF	TGTGCCATCAGTGACCCGGGACAGACCGGGGAGCTGTTTTTT
TRBV6-6	NA	TRBJ1-4	many	CASCLRGSEKLFF	TGTGCCAGCTGTTTAAGGGGAAGTGAAAAACTGTTTTTT
TRBV5-1	NA	TRBJ1-2	few	CASSPNAGGDYGYTF	TGCGCCAGCAGCCCCAATGCGGGGGGCGACTATGGCTACACCTTC
TRBV3-1	TRBD2	TRBJ2-2	NA	CATSYVGGVLNTGELFF	TGTGCCACCTCATACGTCGGGGGGGTTTTGAACACCGGGGAGCTGTTTTTT
TRBV30	NA	TRBJ2-7	many	CAWRHSYEQYF	TGTGCCTGGAGGCACTCCTACGAGCAGTACTTC
TRBV5-1	TRBD1	TRBJ2-5	many	CASSSNTGVGETQYF	TGCGCCAGCAGCTCAAACACAGGGGTCGGAGAGACCCAGTACTTC
TRBV5-1	NA	TRBJ2-2	many	CASSLGRDTGELFF	TGCGCCAGCAGCTTGGGGAGGGACACCGGGGAGCTGTTTTTT
TRBV3-1	TRBD1	TRBJ2-6	few	CASSQNLWQGAGSGANVLTF	TGTGCCAGCAGCCAAAACCTCTGGCAGGGGGCTGGCTCTGGGGCCAACGTCCTGACTTTC